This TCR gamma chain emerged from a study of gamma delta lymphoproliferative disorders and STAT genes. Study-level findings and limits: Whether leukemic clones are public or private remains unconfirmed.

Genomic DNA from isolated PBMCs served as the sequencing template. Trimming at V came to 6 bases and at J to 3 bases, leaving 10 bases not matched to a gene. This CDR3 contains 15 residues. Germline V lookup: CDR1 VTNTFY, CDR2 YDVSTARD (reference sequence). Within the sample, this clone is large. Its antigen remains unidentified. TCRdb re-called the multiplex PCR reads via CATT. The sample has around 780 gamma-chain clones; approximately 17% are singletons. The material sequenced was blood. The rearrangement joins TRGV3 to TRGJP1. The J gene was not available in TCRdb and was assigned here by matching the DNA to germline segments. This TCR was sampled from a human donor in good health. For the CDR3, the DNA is TGTGCCACCTGGACCTTTGAATCCACTGGTTGGTTCAAGATATTT. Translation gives CATWTFESTGWFKIF.